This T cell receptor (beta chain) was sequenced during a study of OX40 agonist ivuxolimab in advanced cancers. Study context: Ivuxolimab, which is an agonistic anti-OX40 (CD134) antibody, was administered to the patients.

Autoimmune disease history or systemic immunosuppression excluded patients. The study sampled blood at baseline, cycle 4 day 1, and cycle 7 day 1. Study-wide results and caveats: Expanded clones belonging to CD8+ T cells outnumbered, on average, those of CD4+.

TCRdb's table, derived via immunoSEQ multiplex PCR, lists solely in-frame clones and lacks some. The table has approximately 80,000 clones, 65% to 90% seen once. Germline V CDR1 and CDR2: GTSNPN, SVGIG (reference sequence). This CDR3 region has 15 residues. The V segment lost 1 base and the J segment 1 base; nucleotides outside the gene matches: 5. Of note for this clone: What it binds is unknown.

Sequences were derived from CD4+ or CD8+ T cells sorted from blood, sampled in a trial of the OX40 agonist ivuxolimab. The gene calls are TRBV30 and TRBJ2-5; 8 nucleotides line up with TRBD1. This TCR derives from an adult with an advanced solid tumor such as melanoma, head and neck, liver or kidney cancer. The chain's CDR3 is CAWSAGTGPQETQYF. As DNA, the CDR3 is TGTGCCTGGAGTGCAGGGACAGGACCCCAAGAGACCCAGTACTTC.